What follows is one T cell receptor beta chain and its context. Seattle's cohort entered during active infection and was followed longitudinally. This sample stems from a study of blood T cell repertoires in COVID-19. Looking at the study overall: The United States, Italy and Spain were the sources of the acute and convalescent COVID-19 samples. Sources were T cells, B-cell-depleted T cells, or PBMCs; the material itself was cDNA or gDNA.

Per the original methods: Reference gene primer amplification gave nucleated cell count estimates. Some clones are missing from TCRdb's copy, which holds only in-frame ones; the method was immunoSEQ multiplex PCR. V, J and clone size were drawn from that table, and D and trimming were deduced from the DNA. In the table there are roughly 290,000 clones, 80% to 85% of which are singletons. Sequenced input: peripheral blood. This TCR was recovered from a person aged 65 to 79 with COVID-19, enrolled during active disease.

The CDR3 spells CASSLRTGLAEKLFF. The CDR3 DNA is TGTGCCAGCAGCTTACGGACAGGGCTTGCTGAAAAACTGTTTTTT. The chain recombines TRBV11-2 with TRBJ1-4, with 8 bases aligning to TRBD1. V trimming: 2 bases; J trimming: 7 bases; junction bases outside the gene matches: 6. The CDR3 length is 15 residues. Germline assignment: CDR1 SGHAT and CDR2 FQNNGV.